These 14 T cell receptor beta chains originate from one sample sequenced in a study of CDR3 diversity in severe acne. TCRdb used MiXCR to reprocess the PCR reads, holding one entry per CDR3 protein. The sample yields about 86,000 distinct CDR3 sequences, 45% to 55% seen once. The sample consisted of blood. These receptors all stem from a male donor in good health, without acne.

This clonotype was observed many times. V and J are TRBV11-2 and TRBJ2-5, with D perhaps matching TRBD2 (6 bases). The CDR3 loop spans 13 amino acids. With 5 bases removed from V and 1 base from J, the gap between germline ends came to 8 bases. CDR1 and CDR2 (germline): SGHAT, FQNNGV. The DNA of the CDR3 is TGTGCCAGCAGCGCGGGACTCCAAGAGACCCAGTACTTC. Translating gives CASSAGLQETQYF.

In regard to this clonotype: One end of the junction is discordant with germline, which a read error may explain. The genes are TRBV20-1 and TRBJ2-1; D call uncertain. This CDR3 has 16 amino acids. Germline V gene data show CDR1 as DFQATT and CDR2 as SNEGSKA (reference sequence). CDR3 in DNA: TGCAGTGCTAGAGGCGCCGAGGACCTTCGGCGCAATAAGCAGTTCTTC. It yields the protein CSARGAEDLRRNKQFF.

This chain joins TRBV15 and TRBJ1-2; D not resolved. The CDR3 is 18 amino acids. Per the germline V gene, CDR1 is LNHNV and CDR2 is YYDKDF (reference sequence). CDR3 coding DNA: TGTGTCCCTTTTAGAGTGGCTATATTCTTATGTGCTAACTATGGCTACACCTTC. Protein sequence: CVPFRVAIFLCANYGYTF.

The sample holds many counts of this clonotype. V gene TRBV19 combines with J gene TRBJ1-1; TRBD1 might be the D (5 bases). Germline V gene data show CDR1 as LNHDA and CDR2 as SQIVND (reference sequence). This CDR3 has 15 residues. The ends were cut back, 6 bases at V and 6 bases at J, with 20 bases in the middle. For the CDR3, the DNA is TGTGCCAGTAGCTCGGGACTGATTGCGACCGCTGAAGCTTTCTTT. Translation: CASSSGLIATAEAFF.

Only a few counts were recorded for this clonotype. The chain is built from TRBV13 and TRBJ2-3, with TRBD2 matching 15 bases. The CDR3 is 16 amino acids. V lost 4 bases to trimming and J lost 11 bases; unmatched junction nucleotides: 10. Looked up from germline, CDR1 is PRHDT and CDR2 is FYEKMQ (reference sequence). CDR3: CASSSRTSGGAGEQYF. CDR3 nucleotides: TGTGCCAGCAGCTCCCGGACTAGCGGGGGGGCGGGTGAGCAGTATTTT.

This clonotype occurred a few times. The chain links TRBV13 to TRBJ2-5, with 7 nucleotides matching TRBD2. CDR3 length equals 15 residues. Trimming cost V 4 bases and J 5 bases; bases outside gene matches: 10. The germline gives CDR1 PRHDT, CDR2 FYEKMQ (reference sequence). CDR3 in amino acids: CASSSAGGSMETQYF. CDR3 DNA: TGTGCCAGCAGCTCCGCTGGCGGGAGTATGGAGACCCAGTACTTC.

This clonotype was seen a handful of times. CDR3 region: CASTLTSGATDTQYF. CDR3 bases: TGTGCCAGCACCCTAACGTCTGGGGCCACAGATACGCAGTATTTT. This sequence joins TRBV13 and TRBJ2-3, with a possible D match to TRBD1 (5 bases). The CDR3 is made up of 15 amino acids. V was clipped by 7 bases and J by 2 bases, with 16 bases between them. CDR1 and CDR2 from the germline V gene are PRHDT and FYEKMQ (reference sequence). Together with reference TRBV13 and TRBJ2-3, the CDR3 gives the full variable domain: AAGVIQSPRHLIKEKRETATLKCYPIPRHDTVYWYQQGPGQDPQFLISFYEKMQSDKGSIPDRFSAQQFSDYHSELNMSSLELGDSALYFCASTLTSGATDTQYFGPGTRLTVL.

The chain links TRBV9 to TRBJ1-1, with D perhaps TRBD1 (5 bases). Looked up from germline, CDR1 is SGDLS and CDR2 is YYNGEE. The CDR3 covers 13 residues. Trimming left V 3 bases short and J 5 bases short, with 11 bases between. CDR3 sequence reads: CASSGTWGTEAFF. CDR3 DNA sequence: TGTGCCAGCAGCGGGACCTGGGGGACTGAAGCTTTCTTT.

A few counts support this clonotype. The chain recombines TRBV10-3 with TRBJ2-7, with 7 bases identical to TRBD1. V lost 4 bases to trimming and J lost 5 bases; unmatched junction nucleotides: 8. Germline V gene lookup returns CDR1 ENHRY and CDR2 SYGVKD. CDR3 length: 14 amino acids. The CDR3 DNA reads as TGTGCCATCAGTGGGACAGGACCGGTGGACGAGCAGTACTTC. It yields the protein CAISGTGPVDEQYF.

The chain's CDR3 is CASRVTGGTSNQPQHF. The CDR3 DNA reads TGCGCCAGCAGGGTAACAGGGGGCACCTCGAATCAGCCCCAGCATTTT. The V gene is TRBV10-2, the J gene TRBJ1-5; TRBD1 matches at 9 bases. Unmatched junction bases numbered 10, after V lost 6 bases and J lost 4 bases. In germline, CDR1 is WSHSY, CDR2 SAAADI. The CDR3 has 16 residues.

V usage is TRBV15 and J usage is TRBJ2-7; unclear D gene. Trimming left V 3 bases short and J 3 bases short, with 15 bases between. There are 15 residues in the CDR3. Germline V gene data show CDR1 as LNHNV and CDR2 as YYDKDF (reference sequence). The CDR3, as DNA: TGTGCCACCAGCAGGATGGAGAAGGGAAGCTACGAGCAGTACTTC. Translation gives CATSRMEKGSYEQYF.

V gene TRBV6-5 combines with J gene TRBJ1-2; 7 bases line up with TRBD1. In germline, CDR1 is MNHEY, CDR2 SVGAGI. CDR3 length: 15 amino acids. Germline trimming cut 0 bases from V and 2 bases from J; bases unmatched to any gene: 3. In DNA, the CDR3 is TGTGCCAGCAGTTACTCGGGACAGATAAACTATGGCTACACCTTC. It is translated as CASSYSGQINYGYTF.

The J gene is TRBJ1-1, the V gene TRBV9; D ambiguous. Germline-derived CDR1 and CDR2 are SGDLS and YYNGEE. The CDR3 length is 12 residues. V was clipped by 4 bases and J by 5 bases, with 9 bases between them. CDR3 amino acids: CASSQEYTEAFF. For the CDR3, the DNA is TGTGCCAGCAGCCAAGAGTATACTGAAGCTTTCTTT.

The rearrangement joins TRBV7-9 to TRBJ2-1, with 13 nucleotides matching TRBD2. Germline trimming cut 5 bases from V and 2 bases from J; bases unmatched to any gene: 3. In germline, CDR1 is SEHNR, CDR2 FQNEAQ (reference sequence). The CDR3 totals 16 residues. CDR3 protein: CASSRTSGGAYNEQFF. The CDR3 region has the DNA TGTGCCAGCAGCCGTACTAGCGGGGGGGCCTACAATGAGCAGTTCTTC.